The T cell receptor (beta chain) under discussion was sequenced for a study of human T cells and chemical hapten exposure. Study-level information: During the roughly 23-week study period, patients had diphenylcyclopropenone applied to the scalp every week.

CDR1 and CDR2 (germline): MNHEY, SVGAGI. V gave up 0 bases and J gave up 1 base, with 9 bases separating them. CDR3 size: 15 residues. Time point of the sample: patch test 1, 2 weeks after DPC sensitization. Treatment in this sample: therapeutic diphenylcyclopropenone sensitization with weekly scalp DPC. One entry per CDR3 protein results from TCRdb running MiXCR on the RACE reads. Here the sample spans roughly 98,000 distinct CDR3 sequences, roughly 12% being singletons. The clonotype originates from a woman in her thirties or forties with alopecia areata. Some clones in this sample may be carry-over from other donors' samples. The V gene is TRBV6-5, the J gene TRBJ1-2; no firm D call. This sample comprised whole blood, obtained in connection with sensitization to the hapten diphenylcyclopropenone (DPC). The CDR3 sequence is CASSYSSNGNYGYTF. The CDR3, as DNA: TGTGCCAGCAGTTACTCGAGTAACGGTAACTATGGCTACACCTTC.